The 32 T cell receptor beta chains reported below all come from one sample, sequenced in a study of shared clonotypes between healthy human individuals. Measured with immunoSEQ multiplex PCR; TCRdb has only the in-frame clones, and not every one. The table lists about 2.3 million clones, 85% to 95% of them singletons, with 0.39% in the top ten. Material: naive CD4+ T cells from PBMCs. Stated subset: CD45RA+ positively selected. These receptors were obtained from a man between 18 and 29 years old in good health. Some clones in this sample may be carry-over from other donors' samples.

The V call is TRBV9, the J call TRBJ2-7; D may be TRBD1 (7 bases). V dropped 3 bases and J dropped 4 bases, with 17 bases sitting between them. The CDR3 has 15 amino acids. From germline, CDR1 is SGDLS and CDR2 YYNGEE. Here the CDR3 reads CASSAQGPGGYEQYF. In DNA form, the CDR3 reads TGTGCCAGCAGCGCACAGGGGCCCGGGGGTTACGAGCAGTACTTC.

The chain combines TRBV28 with TRBJ2-7, with D possibly TRBD2 on 5 matching bases. The CDR3 is 14 residues long. Germline V lookup: CDR1 MDHEN, CDR2 SYDVKM. The V end lost 8 bases, the J end lost 6 bases, and 20 bases lay between the germline ends. CDR3 in DNA: TGTGCCAGCTTTGGGAGAGGGTTGGTGAGCGAGCAGTACTTC. Translating it yields CASFGRGLVSEQYF.

This chain connects TRBV7-9 to TRBJ1-6; 7 bases map to TRBD1. Germline V CDR1 and CDR2: SEHNR, FQNEAQ (reference sequence). Losses at the gene ends were 5 bases for V and 3 bases for J; bases not matched to a gene: 4. This CDR3 is built from 15 residues. CDR3 sequence (DNA): TGTGCCAGCAGCCGCCGGGACAGCTATAATTCACCCCTCCACTTT. It translates to CASSRRDSYNSPLHF.

The gene calls are TRBV28 and TRBJ1-2; the D gene is possibly TRBD1 (6 bases). The V gene lost 7 bases and the J gene lost 2 bases, with 17 bases spanning the gap. Germline lookup yields CDR1 MDHEN and CDR2 SYDVKM. CDR3 size: 15 residues. CDR3 nucleotides: TGTGCCAGCACCCGCGGGGGGCCCGGGAACTATGGCTACACCTTC. Residues: CASTRGGPGNYGYTF.

This chain joins TRBV5-1 and TRBJ1-5, with a possible D match to TRBD1 (5 bases). Trimming cost V 2 bases and J 9 bases, with 9 bases left between them. CDR3 size: 12 residues. Germline CDR1 reads SGHRS; CDR2 reads YFSETQ. DNA for the CDR3: TGCGCCAGCAGCTTTGGGCAGGGGCCCCAGCATTTT. Amino acid sequence: CASSFGQGPQHF.

The gene calls are TRBV25-1 and TRBJ1-6; D is unclear. Germline-derived CDR1 and CDR2 are MGHDK and SYGVNS. V dropped 3 bases and J dropped 8 bases, with 14 bases sitting between them. There are 15 residues in the CDR3. CDR3 bases: TGTGCCAGCAGTGATACGGCCGCCGGGGATTCACCCCTCCACTTT. This encodes CASSDTAAGDSPLHF.

This clone was picked up one time. Written as DNA, the CDR3 is TGCGCCAGCAGCTTGGGCCAGGGGGCCTACTACGAGCAGTACTTC. It is translated as CASSLGQGAYYEQYF. The chain couples TRBV5-1 to TRBJ2-7; 8 bases line up with TRBD1. The V gene's germline CDR1 is SGHRS and CDR2 YFSETQ. The CDR3 runs 15 residues. V gave up 0 bases and J gave up 3 bases; unmatched junction bases: 5.

The chain employs TRBV25-1 and TRBJ2-1; D ambiguous. V lost 5 bases to trimming and J lost 9 bases, with 11 bases between them. The CDR3 totals 12 residues. From germline, CDR1 is MGHDK and CDR2 SYGVNS. CDR3 protein: CASSKGVSEQFF. In DNA, the CDR3 is TGTGCCAGCAGTAAAGGAGTTAGTGAGCAGTTCTTC. Combining the CDR3 with reference TRBV25-1 and TRBJ2-1 gives the whole variable domain EADIYQTPRYLVIGTGKKITLECSQTMGHDKMYWYQQDPGMELHLIHYSYGVNSTEKGDLSSESTVSRIRTEHFPLTLESARPSHTSQYLCASSKGVSEQFFGPGTRLTVL.

The chain combines TRBV28 with TRBJ1-6; D is unresolved. V lost 2 bases and J 10 bases, leaving 18 bases between the germline ends. The length of the CDR3 is 16 residues. CDR1 and CDR2 (germline): MDHEN, SYDVKM. CDR3 region: CASSLGFSGLRSPLHF. The CDR3, as DNA: TGTGCCAGCAGTTTAGGGTTTTCCGGGCTTCGATCACCCCTCCACTTT.

V is TRBV25-1 and J is TRBJ2-5; D gene unclear. Germline CDR1 reads MGHDK; CDR2 reads SYGVNS. The ends were cut back, 4 bases at V and 5 bases at J, with 11 bases in the middle. The CDR3 consists of 13 residues. The CDR3: CASSVRFGETQYF. As DNA, the CDR3 is TGTGCCAGCAGTGTCAGGTTTGGGGAGACCCAGTACTTC.

The gene calls are TRBV11-3 and TRBJ2-1, with D possibly being TRBD2 (5 bases). The CDR3 has 12 amino acids. Germline CDR1 reads SGHNT; CDR2 reads YENEEA. The V end was cut by 7 bases, the J end by 9 bases, with 13 bases between. Here the CDR3 reads CASMDERGEQFF. The CDR3 DNA is TGTGCCAGCATGGACGAACGGGGTGAGCAGTTCTTC.

The rearrangement joins TRBV28 to TRBJ2-7; D perhaps matches TRBD2 (5 bases). Germline CDR1 MDHEN, CDR2 SYDVKM. There are 13 residues in the CDR3. Deletions cut 6 bases from V and 2 bases from J, with 11 bases between. CDR3 protein: CASRNGVAYEQYF. The CDR3 region has the DNA TGTGCCAGCAGAAACGGGGTAGCCTACGAGCAGTACTTC.

The CDR3 spells CASSYRDGRFPGELFF. CDR3 in DNA: TGTGCCAGCAGTTATAGAGACGGGAGATTCCCCGGGGAGCTGTTTTTT. The chain links TRBV6-5 to TRBJ2-2, with D perhaps TRBD2 (6 bases). This CDR3 contains 16 residues. Trimming removed 3 bases at V and 6 bases at J, with 17 bases between. CDR1 and CDR2 (germline): MNHEY, SVGAGI.

The chain recombines TRBV27 with TRBJ2-5, with 14 bases that match TRBD2. CDR1 MNHEY and CDR2 SMNVEV come from the germline V gene (reference sequence). The CDR3 runs to 15 residues. V gave up 1 base and J gave up 5 bases; unmatched junction bases: 0. The CDR3 nucleotides are TGTGCCAGCAGTTTATGGACTAGCGGGAGGGAGACCCAGTACTTC. Protein sequence: CASSLWTSGRETQYF.

The CDR3 DNA reads TGTGCCAGCAGCCAAAGGGGCGGCGGGATCCTGAACACCGGGGAGCTGTTTTTT. Translated: CASSQRGGGILNTGELFF. The chain carries TRBV7-9 and TRBJ2-2, with a weak D call TRBD2 (6 bases). Germline CDR1 is SEHNR and CDR2 is FQNEAQ (reference sequence). Trimming shortened V by 5 bases and J by 1 base, and 20 bases separated the two germline ends. The CDR3 has 18 residues.

On this clone itself: At the DNA level, this CDR3 is encoded by other sequences in the same sample as well. This chain links TRBV28 with TRBJ2-1; TRBD2 matches 9 bases. V lost 3 bases, J lost 7 bases, and 4 bases stayed unmatched. The length of the CDR3 is 14 residues. Germline assignment: CDR1 MDHEN and CDR2 SYDVKM. CDR3 coding DNA: TGTGCCAGCAGTTTGGTAGCGGGAGTAAATGAGCAGTTCTTC. Residues: CASSLVAGVNEQFF.

The V and J genes are TRBV15 and TRBJ2-5; 14 bases align to TRBD2. CDR1 and CDR2 from the germline V gene are LNHNV and YYDKDF (reference sequence). The V and J ends lost 1 base and 0 bases, in that order; junction bases with no gene match: 10. This CDR3 is built from 20 residues. The CDR3 bases are TGTGCCACCAGCAGAGGCCTAAAACCGGGACTAGCGGGAGACCAAGAGACCCAGTACTTC. Translated, it gives CATSRGLKPGLAGDQETQYF.

Comments on this clone: Other DNA sequences of this sample code for an identical CDR3. The chain combines TRBV18 with TRBJ2-5; perhaps TRBD2 as D (5 bases). Between the trimmed V and J ends, which lost 3 bases and 5 bases, there was a span of 10 bases. This CDR3 comprises 13 residues. CDR1 and CDR2 from the germline V gene are KGHSH and LQKENI. The DNA of the CDR3 is TGTGCCAGCTCACCCAGGACGGGGGAGACCCAGTACTTC. Its translation: CASSPRTGETQYF.

The chain couples TRBV7-3 to TRBJ2-1; 12 nucleotides match TRBD2. The trim removed 5 bases at V and 6 bases at J, leaving 5 bases unmatched. CDR3 length: 15 residues. The germline V gene encodes CDR1 SGHTA and CDR2 FQGTGA. In DNA form, the CDR3 reads TGTGCCAGCAGCCAGACTAGCGGGAGTGGCAATGAGCAGTTCTTC. It yields the protein CASSQTSGSGNEQFF.

The chain is built from TRBV27 and TRBJ2-7; D gene unclear. V gave up 4 bases and J gave up 1 base, with 8 bases separating them. The germline V gene encodes CDR1 MNHEY and CDR2 SMNVEV (reference sequence). CDR3 length: 13 residues. The CDR3 DNA sequence: TGTGCCAGCAGTTCTACAAATTCCTACGAGCAGTACTTC. Translation gives CASSSTNSYEQYF.

V and J are TRBV28 and TRBJ1-2; D is undetermined. Germline loops: CDR1 MDHEN, CDR2 SYDVKM. V lost 6 bases to trimming and J lost 5 bases, with 10 bases between them. CDR3 size: 12 residues. The CDR3 DNA is TGTGCCAGCAGGCTTACACTGTATGGCTACACCTTC. This sequence encodes CASRLTLYGYTF.

This chain joins TRBV29-1 and TRBJ1-6, with a tentative D call TRBD1 (5 bases). This CDR3 has 12 residues. Deletions cut 6 bases from V and 10 bases from J, with 13 bases between. Germline CDR1 SQVTM, CDR2 ANQGSEA. The CDR3 DNA is TGCAGCGTGCAGGGTGAAGGATCACCCCTCCACTTT. Translated, it gives CSVQGEGSPLHF.

The rearrangement links TRBV5-1 to TRBJ2-2, with TRBD2 identical over 14 bases. Trimming cost V 4 bases and J 5 bases; bases outside gene matches: 10. The CDR3 loop spans 18 amino acids. Germline loops: CDR1 SGHRS, CDR2 YFSETQ. In DNA form, the CDR3 reads TGCGCCAGCAGCGGAGGGACTAGCGGGAGTTGGAGTACCGGGGAGCTGTTTTTT. Residues: CASSGGTSGSWSTGELFF. Filled out from reference TRBV5-1 and TRBJ2-2, the complete variable domain reads KAGVTQTPRYLIKTRGQQVTLSCSPISGHRSVSWYQQTPGQGLQFLFEYFSETQRNKGNFPGRFSGRQFSNSRSEMNVSTLELGDSALYLCASSGGTSGSWSTGELFFGEGSRLTVL.

The rearrangement uses TRBV18 and TRBJ1-1; D not resolved. The CDR3 covers 14 residues. Germline V gene sequence: CDR1 KGHSH, CDR2 LQKENI. Trimming took 5 bases from V and 3 from J, leaving 13 bases between them. Here the CDR3 reads CASSKGSRDTEAFF. The CDR3 bases are TGTGCCAGCTCAAAAGGTAGTCGGGACACTGAAGCTTTCTTT.

Points on this clone: The identical CDR3 is also encoded by other nucleotide sequences in the sample. The rearrangement joins TRBV5-1 to TRBJ2-2, with no clear D. CDR3 size: 15 residues. V lost 0 bases to trimming and J lost 2 bases, with 8 bases between them. CDR1 SGHRS and CDR2 YFSETQ come from the germline V gene. CDR3 amino acids: CASSLAQPNTGELFF. In DNA, the CDR3 is TGCGCCAGCAGCTTGGCCCAGCCTAACACCGGGGAGCTGTTTTTT.

The chain has TRBV6-6 and TRBJ1-2; no reliable D call. The germline V gene has CDR1 MNHNY and CDR2 SVGAGI (reference sequence). The CDR3 has 14 residues. V was clipped by 6 bases and J by 4 bases, with 15 bases between them. CDR3 coding DNA: TGTGCCAGCAGCGAGTCAGGTTTCGGCTATGGCTACACCTTC. Protein sequence: CASSESGFGYGYTF.

As DNA, the CDR3 is TGTGCCAGCAGCTTATTTCAGGGACCTAATGAAAAACTGTTTTTT. Translation: CASSLFQGPNEKLFF. The rearrangement uses TRBV7-9 and TRBJ1-4, with D perhaps matching TRBD1 (5 bases). This CDR3 spans 15 amino acids. V dropped 2 bases and J dropped 3 bases, with 10 bases sitting between them. From germline, CDR1 is SEHNR and CDR2 FQNEAQ (reference sequence). Together with reference TRBV7-9 and TRBJ1-4, the CDR3 gives the full variable domain: DTGVSQNPRHKITKRGQNVTFRCDPISEHNRLYWYRQTLGQGPEFLTYFQNEAQLEKSRLLSDRFSAERPKGSFSTLEIQRTEQGDSAMYLCASSLFQGPNEKLFFGSGTQLSVL.

The chain employs TRBV2 and TRBJ2-1; 9 bases fit TRBD2. J lost 12 bases, V lost 4 bases, and 7 bases had no gene match. Germline CDR1 and CDR2: SNHLY and FYNNEI. This CDR3 region has 13 residues. DNA for the CDR3: TGTGCCAGCAGTGTGGTAGCGGGAGATGGGCAGTTCTTC. Its translation is CASSVVAGDGQFF.

J is TRBJ2-3 and V is TRBV7-9, with D uncertain. The CDR3 extends over 15 amino acids. V gave up 0 bases and J gave up 2 bases, with 9 bases separating them. The germline V gene has CDR1 SEHNR and CDR2 FQNEAQ (reference sequence). The CDR3 sequence is CASSLASISTDTQYF. In DNA form, the CDR3 reads TGTGCCAGCAGCTTAGCTTCCATATCCACAGATACGCAGTATTTT.

Remarks on this clone: Germline and junction disagree at one end, which may indicate a read error. V and J are TRBV7-6 and TRBJ1-1; TRBD1 matches at 10 bases. The CDR3 is 14 residues long. Germline CDR1 and CDR2: SGHVS and FNYEAQ. CDR3 DNA sequence: TGTGCCAGCAGCTTCCCGCTCGGACAGGGGGAGACTCCGTTT. It translates to CASSFPLGQGETPF.

This chain uses TRBV6-5 with TRBJ2-7; TRBD2 matches at 7 bases. The CDR3 covers 15 residues. The V gene end was trimmed by 6 bases and the J gene end by 2 bases; junction bases not matched to a gene: 10. CDR1 MNHEY and CDR2 SVGAGI come from the germline V gene. This CDR3 reads CASSRRLAYTYEQYF. The CDR3 DNA is TGTGCCAGCAGCCGACGACTAGCCTATACCTACGAGCAGTACTTC.

V is TRBV5-6 and J is TRBJ2-2; D is possibly TRBD1 (6 bases). The CDR3 sequence is 17 residues long. Trimming removed 4 bases at V and 6 bases at J, with 22 bases between. Germline lookup yields CDR1 SGHDT and CDR2 YYEEEE. The CDR3 DNA reads as TGTGCCAGCAGCCGCGACCGGGACAAGACTATCCCCGGGGAGCTGTTTTTT. This gives the protein CASSRDRDKTIPGELFF.